The rows below give T cell receptor beta chains drawn from one sample of a study of radiotherapy plus CTLA-4 blockade in lung cancer. TCRdb's copy holds only in-frame clones and misses some; the assay was immunoSEQ multiplex PCR. The sample carries approximately 70,000 clones, around 77% recorded once. Sequencing was performed on peripheral blood, taken from a patient treated with radiotherapy plus ipilimumab. Source of these receptors: a human donor with non-small cell lung cancer whose response to radiotherapy plus ipilimumab could not be evaluated. Some clones in this sample may be carry-over from other donors' samples. CDR3s include the opening cysteine and the closing phenylalanine or tryptophan. D genes are given only for firm matches. Some rows have no size entry. The others give once, few or many, or a class for an expanded clone.

clone_size	d_call	j_call	v_call	cdr3_aa	cdr3_nt
.	.	TRBJ1-1	TRBV7-9	CASSPPLRPGAEAFF	TGTGCCAGCAGCCCACCCCTTCGACCCGGGGCTGAAGCTTTCTTT
.	TRBD1	TRBJ2-1	TRBV28	CASSFGTGVYNEQFF	TGTGCCAGCAGTTTTGGGACAGGAGTCTACAATGAGCAGTTCTTC
.	.	TRBJ1-2	TRBV11-2	CASSSTPGKVGYGYTF	TGTGCCAGCAGCTCAACCCCGGGGAAAGTGGGCTATGGCTACACCTTC
.	.	TRBJ1-2	TRBV7-2	CASSLGGHGGYTF	TGTGCCAGCAGCTTAGGTGGACACGGTGGCTACACCTTC
once	.	TRBJ1-3	TRBV2	CASSLNRAQGRSSGNTIYF	TGTGCCAGCAGCCTTAACAGGGCACAGGGCCGAAGCTCTGGAAACACCATATATTTT
.	.	TRBJ1-1	TRBV6-6	CASSPVNTEAFF	TGTGCCAGCAGTCCAGTAAACACTGAAGCTTTCTTT
.	TRBD1	TRBJ2-7	TRBV28	CASSLILGTVSYEQYF	TGTGCCAGCAGTCTTATTTTAGGGACAGTCTCCTACGAGCAGTACTTC
.	.	TRBJ2-7	TRBV2	CASRGDGGYEQYF	TGTGCCAGCAGAGGCGACGGGGGCTACGAGCAGTACTTC
.	.	TRBJ1-6	TRBV4-1	CASRGGGAPLHF	TGCGCCAGCAGGGGAGGGGGTGCACCCCTCCACTTT
.	.	TRBJ2-6	TRBV18	CASKSSGANVLTF	TGTGCCAGTAAGAGCTCTGGGGCCAACGTCCTGACTTTC
.	TRBD2	TRBJ2-7	TRBV6-1	CASNEELRGSYEQYF	TGTGCCAGCAATGAAGAATTGCGGGGGTCCTACGAGCAGTACTTC
.	.	TRBJ1-1	TRBV5-4	CASSLVGRMNTEAFF	TGTGCCAGCAGCTTGGTGGGGAGGATGAACACTGAAGCTTTCTTT
.	.	TRBJ1-2	TRBV6-6	CASSPQDSPLYGYTF	TGTGCCAGCAGTCCTCAGGACAGTCCTCTCTATGGCTACACCTTC
.	TRBD2	TRBJ2-3	TRBV9	CASSVGLAGGLADTQYF	TGTGCCAGCAGCGTAGGGCTAGCGGGGGGGTTGGCAGATACGCAGTATTTT
.	.	TRBJ2-7	TRBV6-5	CASSGRRSYEQYF	TGTGCCAGCAGTGGGCGTAGGTCCTACGAGCAGTACTTC
.	.	TRBJ1-1	TRBV19	CEEPRGRYGNTEAFF	TGCGAGGAGCCTAGGGGCAGGTATGGTAACACTGAAGCTTTCTTT
.	.	TRBJ1-5	TRBV7-2	CATGLINQPQHF	TGTGCCACCGGACTGATCAATCAGCCCCAGCATTTT
once	.	TRBJ1-6	TRBV9	CASSVYEEPRGPLHF	TGTGCCAGCAGCGTATATGAAGAGCCCCGTGGTCCCCTCCACTTT
.	TRBD1	TRBJ1-1	TRBV29-1	CSVRGGGGTEAFF	TGCAGCGTCAGAGGGGGCGGCGGCACTGAAGCTTTCTTT
.	.	TRBJ1-4	TRBV7-9	CASSRRQTNEKLFF	TGTGCCAGCAGTAGGAGGCAAACTAATGAAAAACTGTTTTTT
.	TRBD1	TRBJ2-7	TRBV28	CASSLWGQTDEQYF	TGTGCCAGCAGTTTATGGGGACAGACGGACGAGCAGTACTTC
.	.	TRBJ2-5	TRBV5-1	CASSQDYQETQYF	TGCGCCAGCAGCCAGGACTACCAAGAGACCCAGTACTTC
few	.	TRBJ2-2	TRBV28	CASSSLPSGLLGELFF	TGTGCCAGCAGCTCTCTACCCTCGGGACTTCTCGGGGAGCTGTTTTTT
.	.	TRBJ1-2	TRBV7-9	CASSLALQGDGANGYTF	TGTGCCAGCAGCTTAGCGCTACAAGGGGATGGTGCCAATGGCTACACCTTC
.	.	TRBJ2-6	TRBV15	CATSGGWRSSGANVLTF	TGTGCCACCAGCGGGGGCTGGAGGAGCTCTGGGGCCAACGTCCTGACTTTC
.	.	TRBJ1-1	TRBV29-1	CSARQTGQNTEAFF	TGCAGCGCCCGCCAGACAGGTCAGAACACTGAAGCTTTCTTT
.	TRBD2	TRBJ2-5	TRBV19	CASSIGTSGGGETQYF	TGTGCCAGTAGTATAGGGACTAGCGGGGGCGGAGAGACCCAGTACTTC
once	TRBD1	TRBJ1-5	TRBV27	CASRQGTSNQPQHF	TGTGCCAGCAGACAGGGGACGAGCAATCAGCCCCAGCATTTT
.	TRBD2	TRBJ2-3	TRBV28	CASSLWAGGRADTQYF	TGTGCCAGCAGTTTATGGGCGGGGGGCAGGGCAGATACGCAGTATTTT
.	TRBD1	TRBJ2-7	TRBV5-6	CASSLFRQGVYEQYF	TGTGCCAGCAGCTTGTTTAGACAGGGGGTCTACGAGCAGTACTTC
few	.	TRBJ1-1	TRBV2	CASSERQNTEAFF	TGTGCCAGCAGTGAACGACAGAACACTGAAGCTTTCTTT
.	.	TRBJ2-5	TRBV5-1	CASTLGGVEETQYF	TGCGCCAGCACTCTCGGGGGAGTGGAAGAGACCCAGTACTTC
.	TRBD2	TRBJ2-7	TRBV10-3	CAISPGLAGATYEQYF	TGTGCTATCAGTCCCGGACTAGCGGGGGCTACCTACGAGCAGTACTTC
.	TRBD1	TRBJ1-5	TRBV18	CASSPQGASNQPQHF	TGTGCCAGCTCACCACAGGGGGCTAGCAATCAGCCCCAGCATTTT
few	TRBD2	TRBJ2-1	TRBV11-2	CASSLLAGGSYNEQFF	TGTGCCAGCAGCTTGCTAGCGGGGGGCTCCTACAATGAGCAGTTCTTC
.	TRBD1	TRBJ1-2	TRBV6-6	CASSLGDRGYTF	TGTGCCAGCAGTTTAGGGGACAGAGGCTACACCTTC
.	.	TRBJ1-2	TRBV28	CASSLLLGGRGYTF	TGTGCCAGCAGTTTACTCCTGGGGGGTAGAGGCTACACCTTC
.	TRBD2	TRBJ2-3	TRBV5-4	CASSGKRGLATDTQYF	TGTGCCAGCAGCGGGAAGCGGGGGCTTGCCACAGATACGCAGTATTTT
few	.	TRBJ1-3	TRBV7-9	CASSPSTGIVGNTIYF	TGTGCCAGCAGCCCTAGCACAGGGATTGTTGGAAACACCATATATTTT
.	.	TRBJ1-2	TRBV10-3	CAISEGDIGGGYTF	TGTGCCATCAGTGAAGGGGACATTGGCGGCGGCTACACCTTC
.	TRBD1	TRBJ1-5	TRBV27	CASSLYRGPNQPQHF	TGTGCCAGCAGTTTATACAGGGGGCCCAATCAGCCCCAGCATTTT
.	TRBD2	TRBJ2-7	TRBV6-5	CASRVTSGRYEQYF	TGTGCCAGCAGGGTTACTAGCGGGCGCTACGAGCAGTACTTC
.	.	TRBJ2-5	TRBV27	CASRIAGYQETQYF	TGTGCCAGCAGGATCGCAGGGTACCAAGAGACCCAGTACTTC
.	TRBD1	TRBJ1-1	TRBV28	CASSLTGGTEAFF	TGTGCCAGCAGTCTCACAGGGGGTACTGAAGCTTTCTTT
.	TRBD2	TRBJ2-2	TRBV7-2	CASSPGRANTGELFF	TGTGCCAGCAGCCCGGGGAGGGCGAACACCGGGGAGCTGTTTTTT
.	TRBD1	TRBJ1-3	TRBV7-2	CASSWTGGFSGNTIYF	TGTGCCAGCAGTTGGACAGGGGGCTTCTCTGGAAACACCATATATTTT
.	.	TRBJ1-2	TRBV4-2	CASSQDNRVDYGYTF	TGTGCCAGCAGCCAAGACAATCGGGTCGACTATGGCTACACCTTC
.	.	TRBJ2-6	TRBV15	CATSRDFGGGANVLTF	TGTGCCACCAGCAGAGATTTCGGAGGTGGGGCCAACGTCCTGACTTTC
.	.	TRBJ1-5	TRBV2	CASSEYRVPNQPQHF	TGTGCCAGCAGTGAATACCGAGTTCCCAATCAGCCCCAGCATTTT
.	.	TRBJ2-6	TRBV27	CASSLSAGPGANVLTF	TGTGCCAGCAGTTTATCGGCAGGGCCTGGGGCCAACGTCCTGACTTTC
once	.	TRBJ2-2	TRBV5-1	CASSLGQHGTGELFF	TGCGCCAGCAGCTTAGGACAGCATGGGACCGGGGAGCTGTTTTTT
few	TRBD1	TRBJ1-3	TRBV4-3	CASSQYASGQGPRSGNTIYF	TGCGCCAGCAGCCAATATGCCTCGGGACAGGGTCCCCGCTCTGGAAACACCATATATTTT
.	.	TRBJ2-2	TRBV7-9	CARQGNTGELFF	TGTGCCAGACAGGGTAACACCGGGGAGCTGTTTTTT
.	.	TRBJ2-7	TRBV19	CASSIGRQAFYEQYF	TGTGCCAGTAGTATTGGCCGACAAGCCTTCTACGAGCAGTACTTC
.	TRBD2	TRBJ2-5	TRBV2	CASTRRALAEETQYF	TGTGCCAGCACTCGGCGGGCACTAGCGGAAGAGACCCAGTACTTC
.	TRBD1	TRBJ1-1	TRBV28	CAVLDRGNTEAFF	TGTGCCGTACTAGACAGGGGGAACACTGAAGCTTTCTTT
few	.	TRBJ1-2	TRBV19	CASSITGLYGYTF	TGTGCCAGTAGTATAACTGGGCTCTATGGCTACACCTTC
.	TRBD1	TRBJ2-7	TRBV5-1	CASSRTSDRADEQYF	TGCGCCAGCAGCAGAACGTCGGACAGGGCCGACGAGCAGTACTTC